The 22 T cell receptor beta chains below come from one sample, sequenced in a study of T cell responses to AZD1222 COVID-19 vaccine. Some clones are missing from TCRdb's copy, which holds only in-frame ones; the method was immunoSEQ multiplex PCR. The data contain 140,000 to 150,000 clones, 91% of them singletons. The source was peripheral blood, collected on day 0 of AZD1222 vaccination. The receptors derive from an adult in good health.

V gene TRBV7-2 combines with J gene TRBJ1-2; 9 bases fit TRBD1. Per the germline V gene, CDR1 is SGHTA and CDR2 is FQGNSA. The V gene end was trimmed by 5 bases and the J gene end by 8 bases; junction bases not matched to a gene: 6. The length of the CDR3 is 13 residues. CDR3 nucleotide sequence: TGTGCCAGCAGCCCTAGGACAGGGGCAGGCTACACCTTC. Protein sequence: CASSPRTGAGYTF. The full variable domain, rest sourced from reference TRBV7-2 and TRBJ1-2, is GAGVSQSPSNKVTEKGKDVELRCDPISGHTALYWYRQSLGQGLEFLIYFQGNSAPDKSGLPSDRFSAERTGGSVSTLTIQRTQQEDSAVYLCASSPRTGAGYTFGSGTRLTVV.

This chain connects TRBV2 to TRBJ1-2; 8 bases are a match to TRBD1. This CDR3 has 13 amino acids. Germline V gene data show CDR1 as SNHLY and CDR2 as FYNNEI. The V and J ends lost 7 bases and 7 bases, in that order; junction bases with no gene match: 8. CDR3 DNA: TGTGCCAGCACTCGGACAGGGACCTCTGGCTACACCTTC. Its protein is CASTRTGTSGYTF.

This clone was recorded only once. V and J are TRBV4-3 and TRBJ2-1, with TRBD2 identical over 10 bases. CDR1 and CDR2 from the germline V gene are LGHNA and YSLEER. The V and J ends lost 5 bases and 9 bases, in that order; junction bases with no gene match: 7. The CDR3 consists of 14 residues. The CDR3 region has the DNA TGCGCCAGCAGCACCCTAGCGGGAGCGGGTGAGCAGTTCTTC. This gives the protein CASSTLAGAGEQFF.

The genes are TRBV27 and TRBJ1-4; D is unclear. Germline CDR1 and CDR2: MNHEY and SMNVEV (reference sequence). The CDR3 loop spans 15 amino acids. V was trimmed by 2 bases and J by 5 bases, leaving 12 bases between them. CDR3 bases: TGTGCCAGCAGTTTAGGATACAGCTACAATGAAAAACTGTTTTTT. It encodes CASSLGYSYNEKLFF. The whole variable domain, remainder taken from reference TRBV27 and TRBJ1-4, is EAQVTQNPRYLITVTGKKLTVTCSQNMNHEYMSWYRQDPGLGLRQIYYSMNVEVTDKGDVPEGYKVSRKEKRNFPLILESPSPNQTSLYFCASSLGYSYNEKLFFGSGTQLSVL.

Points on this clone: One junction end does not reproduce the germline sequence, and a read error may be involved. The chain couples TRBV4-1 to TRBJ1-4, with D hard to call. The CDR3 sequence is 13 residues long. In germline, CDR1 is MGHRA, CDR2 YSYEKL. The CDR3 DNA sequence: TGCGCCAGCAGCCAAGCAACCAATGAAAAACTGTTTTTT. It yields the protein CASSQATNEKLFF.

The chain joins TRBV6-2 or TRBV6-3 to TRBJ1-2; D gene uncertain. CDR3 length: 16 amino acids. The germline CDR1 and CDR2 sequences are MNHEY and SVGEGT. With 1 base removed from V and 0 bases from J, the gap between germline ends came to 12 bases. For the CDR3, the DNA is TGTGCCAGCAGTTACTTATCGGGCAGAACTAACTATGGCTACACCTTC. This translates into CASSYLSGRTNYGYTF.

The J gene is TRBJ1-3, the V gene TRBV23-1, with 7 bases fitting TRBD1. Being an ORF, TRBV23-1 has a function that is uncertain. The CDR3 sequence is 15 residues long. V gave up 8 bases and J gave up 0 bases; unmatched junction bases: 7. CDR3: CASRSGTASGNTIYF. CDR3 DNA: TGCGCCAGCCGTAGCGGGACAGCCTCTGGAAACACCATATATTTT.

The chain uses TRBV9 and TRBJ2-5; no clear D. Germline V gene data show CDR1 as SGDLS and CDR2 as YYNGEE. There are 15 residues in the CDR3. V lost 0 bases and J 1 base, leaving 10 bases between the germline ends. CDR3 amino acids: CASSVDSTIQETQYF. DNA for the CDR3: TGTGCCAGCAGCGTAGACTCGACAATCCAAGAGACCCAGTACTTC.

Regarding this clone: The junction differs from germline at one of its ends, possibly a read error. This chain links TRBV6-5 with TRBJ1-1, with D perhaps TRBD1 (5 bases). CDR3 length: 13 amino acids. Germline lookup yields CDR1 MNHEY and CDR2 SVGAGI. CDR3 loop: CASSWGENTEAFF. In nucleotides, the CDR3 is TGTGCCAGTAGTTGGGGGGAGAACACTGAAGCTTTCTTT.

The rearrangement joins TRBV5-4 to TRBJ2-7; 8 positions match TRBD1. CDR1 and CDR2 from the germline V gene are SGHNT and YYREEE (reference sequence). This CDR3 has 13 residues. Trimming removed 5 bases from V and 7 bases from J; junction bases left unmatched: 8. The CDR3 DNA follows: TGTGCCAGCAGGGACAGGGTAGTAAATGAGCAGTACTTC. The encoded protein is CASRDRVVNEQYF.

The chain employs TRBV14 and TRBJ2-1, with D tentatively TRBD1 or TRBD2 (5 bases each). V was pared by 4 bases and J by 4 bases, with 17 bases between. There are 16 residues in the CDR3. Per the germline V gene, CDR1 is SGHDN and CDR2 is FVKESK. CDR3 nucleotides: TGTGCCAGCAGCCCGTCGGGGCTACTCCCATACAATGAGCAGTTCTTC. It specifies CASSPSGLLPYNEQFF. Using reference TRBV14 and TRBJ2-1 for the parts outside the CDR3, the full variable domain is EAGVTQFPSHSVIEKGQTVTLRCDPISGHDNLYWYRRVMGKEIKFLLHFVKESKQDESGMPNNRFLAERTGGTYSTLKVQPAELEDSGVYFCASSPSGLLPYNEQFFGPGTRLTVL.

The chain uses TRBV9 and TRBJ2-3; D possibly corresponds to TRBD2 (6 bases). V lost 0 bases, J lost 6 bases, and 17 bases lay in between. CDR1 and CDR2 from the germline V gene are SGDLS and YYNGEE. CDR3 length: 16 residues. CDR3 DNA sequence: TGTGCCAGCAGCGTAGGGGGACTGGACATGGGCGATACGCAGTATTTT. Encoded protein: CASSVGGLDMGDTQYF.

V usage is TRBV12-3 or TRBV12-4 and J usage is TRBJ2-7; D ambiguous. V was shortened by 2 bases and J by 6 bases, with 8 bases between the two germline ends. The CDR3 consists of 12 residues. The CDR3 is CASSLTRSEQYF. For the CDR3, the DNA is TGTGCCAGCAGTTTAACGCGGAGCGAGCAGTACTTC.

The chain couples TRBV14 to TRBJ1-2; D perhaps matches TRBD1 (6 bases). From germline, CDR1 is SGHDN and CDR2 FVKESK. V lost 5 bases to trimming and J lost 7 bases, with 11 bases between them. The CDR3 length is 12 residues. DNA for the CDR3: TGTGCCAGCAGCGCAAACAGGGCTGGCTACACCTTC. Its protein product is CASSANRAGYTF.

V gene TRBV9 combines with J gene TRBJ1-1; no definite D call. This CDR3 region has 13 residues. V shed 0 bases and J shed 7 bases, with 10 bases lying between them. In germline, CDR1 is SGDLS, CDR2 YYNGEE. The CDR3 sequence: CASSVVPGDEAFF. The DNA of the CDR3 is TGTGCCAGCAGCGTAGTTCCCGGGGATGAAGCTTTCTTT.

The chain couples TRBV9 to TRBJ1-6, with D hard to call. Trimming removed 1 base at V and 0 bases at J, with 5 bases between. This CDR3 contains 15 residues. The germline gives CDR1 SGDLS, CDR2 YYNGEE. CDR3 amino acids: CASSVKGSYNSPLHF. Here the CDR3 DNA reads TGTGCCAGCAGCGTAAAGGGCTCCTATAATTCACCCCTCCACTTT.

This chain uses TRBV9 with TRBJ1-6; D ambiguous. The CDR3 has 16 amino acids. Germline-derived CDR1 and CDR2 are SGDLS and YYNGEE. With 0 bases removed from V and 4 bases from J, the gap between germline ends came to 11 bases. CDR3 in amino acids: CASSVEPTEYNSPLHF. DNA of the CDR3: TGTGCCAGCAGCGTAGAACCAACCGAGTATAATTCACCCCTCCACTTT.

The V call is TRBV5-4, the J call TRBJ1-1; possible D gene TRBD1, 5 bases. Trimming took off 2 bases at V and 4 bases at J, with 12 bases between the two ends. Germline V gives CDR1 SGHNT, CDR2 YYREEE (reference sequence). The CDR3 consists of 14 residues. In DNA, the CDR3 is TGTGCCAGCAGCTTACCCAGGGAAGGCACTGAAGCTTTCTTT. Its translation: CASSLPREGTEAFF.

CDR3 loop: CASSLEGHYNEQFF. CDR3 bases: TGTGCCAGCAGTCTGGAGGGCCATTACAATGAGCAGTTCTTC. The rearrangement uses TRBV27 and TRBJ2-1; possibly TRBD2 for D (6 bases). The CDR3 contains 14 residues. Trimming shortened V by 5 bases and J by 4 bases, and 12 bases separated the two germline ends. Germline lookup yields CDR1 MNHEY and CDR2 SMNVEV (reference sequence).

This clone was detected only a few times. The chain employs TRBV3-1 (or the pseudogene TRBV3-2) and TRBJ2-1; TRBD2 agrees at 11 bases. Germline V gene data show CDR1 as LGHDT and CDR2 as YNNKEL (reference sequence). The CDR3 consists of 18 residues. The V segment lost 2 bases and the J segment 9 bases; nucleotides outside the gene matches: 15. The DNA for the CDR3 is TGTGCCAGCAGCCAAAGCCCGACTCCACTAGCGGGAGTCATTGAGCAGTTCTTC. Amino acid sequence: CASSQSPTPLAGVIEQFF.

The gene calls are TRBV4-3 and TRBJ1-2; D remains ambiguous. Trimming removed 1 base at V and 4 bases at J, with 7 bases between. The CDR3 extends over 13 amino acids. Germline V gene sequence: CDR1 LGHNA, CDR2 YSLEER. CDR3 residues: CASSQGLGYGYTF. The CDR3 DNA follows: TGCGCCAGCAGCCAAGGACTAGGCTATGGCTACACCTTC.

This sequence joins TRBV11-3 and TRBJ2-2; D is unclear. This CDR3 is built from 15 residues. Germline-derived CDR1 and CDR2 are SGHNT and YENEEA. V was clipped by 1 base and J by 6 bases, with 12 bases between them. The CDR3 DNA reads TGTGCCAGCAGCTTAGGTGTTCGAGCCGCCGGGGAGCTGTTTTTT. It encodes CASSLGVRAAGELFF.